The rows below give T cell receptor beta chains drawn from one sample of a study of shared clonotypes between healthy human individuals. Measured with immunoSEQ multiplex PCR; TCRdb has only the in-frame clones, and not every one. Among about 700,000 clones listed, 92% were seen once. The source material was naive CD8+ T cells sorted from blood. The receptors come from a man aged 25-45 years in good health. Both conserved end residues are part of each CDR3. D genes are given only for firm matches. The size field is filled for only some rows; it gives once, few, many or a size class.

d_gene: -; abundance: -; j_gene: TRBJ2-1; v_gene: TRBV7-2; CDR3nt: TGTGCCAGCAGCTTCGACGGAAGCGGGCCCCACTACAATGAGCAGTTCTTC; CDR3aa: CASSFDGSGPHYNEQFF
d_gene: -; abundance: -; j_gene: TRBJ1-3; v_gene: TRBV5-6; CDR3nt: TGTGCCAGCAGCTTCCACAATTACTACTCTGGAAACACCATATATTTT; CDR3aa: CASSFHNYYSGNTIYF
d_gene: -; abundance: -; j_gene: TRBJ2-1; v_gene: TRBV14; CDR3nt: TGTGCCAGCAGCCAAGTAAGTGGGAATGAGCAGTTCTTC; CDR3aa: CASSQVSGNEQFF
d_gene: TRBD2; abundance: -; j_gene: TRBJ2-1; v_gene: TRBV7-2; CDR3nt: TGTGCCAGCAGCGATAGGACTAGCGGGAGCTCCTACAATGAGCAGTTCTTC; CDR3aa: CASSDRTSGSSYNEQFF
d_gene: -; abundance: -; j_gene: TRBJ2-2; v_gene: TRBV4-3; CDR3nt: TGCGCCAGCAGCCAAGAAGATAACAGGGCGAACACCGGGGAGCTGTTTTTT; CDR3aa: CASSQEDNRANTGELFF
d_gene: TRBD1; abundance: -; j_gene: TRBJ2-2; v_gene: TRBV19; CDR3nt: TGTGCCAGTAGTATGCTGCAGGGGGCTACCGGGGAGCTGTTTTTT; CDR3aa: CASSMLQGATGELFF
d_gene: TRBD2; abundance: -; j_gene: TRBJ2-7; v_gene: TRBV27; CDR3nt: TGTGCCAGCAGTTTTTCTAGCGGGATATACGAGCAGTACTTC; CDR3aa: CASSFSSGIYEQYF
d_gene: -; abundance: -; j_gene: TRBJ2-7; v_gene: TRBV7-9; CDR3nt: TGTGCCAGCAGCGACCCGGCCAGACCCTACGAGCAGTACTTC; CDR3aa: CASSDPARPYEQYF
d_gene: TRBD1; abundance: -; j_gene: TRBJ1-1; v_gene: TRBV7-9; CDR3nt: TGTGCCAGCAGCTTAGGGGGGACAGAGTCTTTT; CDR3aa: CASSLGGTESF
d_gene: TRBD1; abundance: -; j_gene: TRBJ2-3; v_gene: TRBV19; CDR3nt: TGTGCCAGTAGTACGCCAGGGGGCGGGAAAGATACGCAGTATTTT; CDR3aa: CASSTPGGGKDTQYF
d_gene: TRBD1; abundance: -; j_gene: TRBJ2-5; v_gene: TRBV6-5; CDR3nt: TGTGCCAGCAGTTTGGGACAGGGGCTCGGCGAGACCCAGTACTTC; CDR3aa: CASSLGQGLGETQYF
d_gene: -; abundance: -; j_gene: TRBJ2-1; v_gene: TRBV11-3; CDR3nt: TGTGCCAGCAGCCCGAGAGAGGCATCCCACAATGAGCAGTTCTTC; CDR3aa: CASSPREASHNEQFF
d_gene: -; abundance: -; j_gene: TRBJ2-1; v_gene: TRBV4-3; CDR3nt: TGCGCCAGCAGCCAAGAATCTTTCTCGCTTGACAATGAGCAGTTCTTC; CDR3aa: CASSQESFSLDNEQFF
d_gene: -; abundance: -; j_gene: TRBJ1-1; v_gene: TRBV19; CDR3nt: TGTGCCAGTAGTATAACAGGACAGATGAACACTGAAGCTTTCTTT; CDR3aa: CASSITGQMNTEAFF
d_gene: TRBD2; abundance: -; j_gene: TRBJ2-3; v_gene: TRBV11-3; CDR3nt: TGTGCCAGCAGCAACGGGGCGTTCGGGAGGGAGGCAACAGATACGCAGTATTTT; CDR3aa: CASSNGAFGREATDTQYF
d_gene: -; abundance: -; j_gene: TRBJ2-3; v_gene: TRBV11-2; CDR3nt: TGTGCCAGCAGCTTATTTGGAGCAGCGATAGATACGCAGTATTTT; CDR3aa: CASSLFGAAIDTQYF
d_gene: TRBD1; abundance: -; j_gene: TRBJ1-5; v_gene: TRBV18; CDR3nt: TGTGCCAGCTCACCACAGCGGGACAGAGGACTCAATCAGCCCCAGCATTTT; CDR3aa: CASSPQRDRGLNQPQHF
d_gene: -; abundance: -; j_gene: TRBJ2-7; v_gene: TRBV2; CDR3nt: TGTGCCAGCAGTGAATCGGCTGCCTACGAGCAGTACTTC; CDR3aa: CASSESAAYEQYF
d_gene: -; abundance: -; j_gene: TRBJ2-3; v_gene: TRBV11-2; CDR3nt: TGTGCCAGCAGCTTAGGTCGGGCCACAGATACGCAGTATTTT; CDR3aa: CASSLGRATDTQYF
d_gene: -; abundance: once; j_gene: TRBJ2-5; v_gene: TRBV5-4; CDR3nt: TGTGCCAGCAGCTTAAGGTCGGGTGAGACCCAGTACTTC; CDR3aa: CASSLRSGETQYF
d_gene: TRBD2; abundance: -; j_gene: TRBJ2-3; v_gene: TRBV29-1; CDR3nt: TGCAGCGTGGGACTAGCGGCCGACACAGATACGCAGTATTTT; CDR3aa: CSVGLAADTDTQYF
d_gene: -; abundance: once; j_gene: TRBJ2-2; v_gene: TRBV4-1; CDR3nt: TGCGCCAGCAGCCAAACGTCCTCCACCGGGGAGCTGTTTTTT; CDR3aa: CASSQTSSTGELFF
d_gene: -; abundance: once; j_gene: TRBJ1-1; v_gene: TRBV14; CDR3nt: TGTGCCAGCAGCCAAGTGGCCGAGAACACTGAAGCTTTCTTT; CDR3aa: CASSQVAENTEAFF
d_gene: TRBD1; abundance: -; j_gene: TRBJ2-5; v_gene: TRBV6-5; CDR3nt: TGTGCCAGCAGACCCCGGGACAGGGTGTCCCAGTACTTC; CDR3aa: CASRPRDRVSQYF
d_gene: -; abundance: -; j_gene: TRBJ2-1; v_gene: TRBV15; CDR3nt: TGTGCCACCAGCCGCCAGTCTCCCGCTCCCACACATGAGCAGTTCTTC; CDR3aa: CATSRQSPAPTHEQFF
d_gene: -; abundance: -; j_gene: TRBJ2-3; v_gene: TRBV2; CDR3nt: TGTGCCAGCAGTGAAGGGGGGGGCTATAGCACAGATACGCAGTATTTT; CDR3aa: CASSEGGGYSTDTQYF
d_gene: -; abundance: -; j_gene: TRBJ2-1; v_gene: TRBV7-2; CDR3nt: TGTGCCAGCAGCTTACAGGGATCCAACGTCTACAATGAGCAGTTCTTC; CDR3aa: CASSLQGSNVYNEQFF
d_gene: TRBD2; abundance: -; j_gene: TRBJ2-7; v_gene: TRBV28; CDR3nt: TGTGCCAGCAGTGCCGGAGCGGGAGGGCCGGAAGAGCAGTACTTC; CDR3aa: CASSAGAGGPEEQYF
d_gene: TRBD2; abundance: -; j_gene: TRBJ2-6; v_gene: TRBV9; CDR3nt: TGTGCCAGCAGCGTGACTCCGGGACTAGCGGGAGTAGCCGGGGCCAACGTCCTGACTTTC; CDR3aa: CASSVTPGLAGVAGANVLTF
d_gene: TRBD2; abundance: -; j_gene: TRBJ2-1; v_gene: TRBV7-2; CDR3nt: TGTGCCAGCAGCACCTTTGGACTAGCACTTTCGGATGAGCAGTTCTTC; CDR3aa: CASSTFGLALSDEQFF
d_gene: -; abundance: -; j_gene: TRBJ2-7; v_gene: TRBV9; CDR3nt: TGTGCCAGCAGCGGGGCCGGGGACTACGAGCAGTACTTC; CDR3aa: CASSGAGDYEQYF
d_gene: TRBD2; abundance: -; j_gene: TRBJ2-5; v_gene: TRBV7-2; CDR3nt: TGTGCCAGCAGCTTCTCGCGCCTAGCGGCAGTAACCCAGTACTTC; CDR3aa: CASSFSRLAAVTQYF
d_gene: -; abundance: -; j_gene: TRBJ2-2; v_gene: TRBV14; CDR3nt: TGTGCCAGCAGCCAAGAGATGGGGGCACCTTCCGGGGAGCTGTTTTTT; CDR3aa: CASSQEMGAPSGELFF
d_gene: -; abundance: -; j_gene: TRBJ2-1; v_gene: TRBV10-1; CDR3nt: TGCGCCAGCAGTGAGTTCAAGGGGAACACCTACAATGAGCAGTTCTTC; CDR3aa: CASSEFKGNTYNEQFF
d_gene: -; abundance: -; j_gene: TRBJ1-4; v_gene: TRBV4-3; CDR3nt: TGCGCCAGCAGCCAAGATCCCGAGGGCCGGGGGGAAAAACTGTTTTTT; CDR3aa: CASSQDPEGRGEKLFF
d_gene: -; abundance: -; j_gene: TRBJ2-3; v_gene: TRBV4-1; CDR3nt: TGCGCCAGCAGCCAAGAAGGCAGGGTCACAGATACGCAGTATTTT; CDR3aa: CASSQEGRVTDTQYF
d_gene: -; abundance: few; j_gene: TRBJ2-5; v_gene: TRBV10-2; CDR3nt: TGCGCCAGCAGTAGCTTCCAAGAGACCCAGTACTTC; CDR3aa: CASSSFQETQYF